Following are 10 T cell receptor beta chains from one sample sequenced in a study of cytomegalovirus exposure and HLA in healthy donors. The PCR employed 60 Vbeta primers together with 13 Jbeta primers. Data came from immunoSEQ multiplex PCR; TCRdb stores just in-frame clones and leaves some out. The sample shows about 150,000 clones, approximately 80% of them seen only once. The sequenced material came from PBMCs. Every receptor here comes from a middle-aged woman in good health and CMV-seronegative.

The gene calls are TRBV14 and TRBJ2-7, with D uncertain. V lost 3 bases, J lost 3 bases, and 24 bases lay in between. From germline, CDR1 is SGHDN and CDR2 FVKESK. CDR3 length: 18 amino acids. The CDR3 sequence is CASSHPCLGKRTLYEQYF. The CDR3 DNA reads as TGTGCCAGCAGCCACCCCTGTTTAGGAAAGCGAACCCTCTACGAGCAGTACTTC. The full variable domain, in which reference TRBV14 and TRBJ2-7 provide the parts outside the CDR3, is EAGVTQFPSHSVIEKGQTVTLRCDPISGHDNLYWYRRVMGKEIKFLLHFVKESKQDESGMPNNRFLAERTGGTYSTLKVQPAELEDSGVYFCASSHPCLGKRTLYEQYFGPGTRLTVT.

The V call is TRBV27, the J call TRBJ2-6; unclear D gene. Germline V gene data show CDR1 as MNHEY and CDR2 as SMNVEV (reference sequence). The CDR3 is made up of 17 amino acids. Trimming took off 3 bases at V and 0 bases at J, with 12 bases between the two ends. The CDR3 DNA reads TGTGCCAGCAGTTTTACGCGGAATCCCTCTGGGGCCAACGTCCTGACTTTC. As protein: CASSFTRNPSGANVLTF.

This chain joins TRBV29-1 and TRBJ2-3; 7 bases are a match to TRBD2. This CDR3 region has 16 residues. V lost 2 bases to trimming and J lost 0 bases; unmatched junction nucleotides: 8. Germline V gives CDR1 SQVTM, CDR2 ANQGSEA. This CDR3 reads CSVENPPSGSTDTQYF. CDR3 sequence (DNA): TGCAGCGTTGAAAATCCGCCTAGCGGTAGCACAGATACGCAGTATTTT.

The gene calls are TRBV7-8 and TRBJ2-5, with 8 bases matching TRBD2. The junction had 10 bases not matched to a gene; V was cut back by 5 bases and J by 5 bases. Germline lookup yields CDR1 SGHVS and CDR2 FQNEAQ. This CDR3 has 15 amino acids. CDR3 amino acids: CASSRSGGVAETQYF. CDR3 coding DNA: TGTGCCAGCAGCCGCTCCGGGGGGGTGGCGGAGACCCAGTACTTC.

The chain couples TRBV4-3 to TRBJ1-2; 9 bases match TRBD1. Germline trimming cut 4 bases from V and 7 bases from J; bases unmatched to any gene: 13. The germline CDR1 and CDR2 sequences are LGHNA and YSLEER. CDR3 length: 16 residues. CDR3 nucleotides: TGCGCCAGCAGCCTTATCCGGGGACAGGGTAGCGGTGGCTACACCTTC. Protein: CASSLIRGQGSGGYTF.

V usage is TRBV29-1 and J usage is TRBJ2-3, with 10 nucleotides matching TRBD2. CDR3 length: 14 amino acids. CDR1 is SQVTM, CDR2 ANQGSEA, per germline. The DNA for the CDR3 is TGCAGTTTATCCCTAGCGGGAGCCGCAGATACGCAGTATTTT. Its translation: CSLSLAGAADTQYF.

The chain couples TRBV27 to TRBJ1-6; D is unresolved. This CDR3 is 15 amino acids long. The V end was cut by 2 bases, the J end by 5 bases, with 10 bases between. Germline CDR1 is MNHEY and CDR2 is SMNVEV (reference sequence). Here the CDR3 reads CASSLRLADNSPLHF. CDR3 in DNA: TGTGCCAGCAGTTTAAGGCTCGCGGATAATTCACCCCTCCACTTT.

The CDR3 DNA is TGTGCCAGCCGCCGGTCTACCTACGAGCAGTACTTC. Translation gives CASRRSTYEQYF. The V call is TRBV27, the J call TRBJ2-7; D remains unclear. Germline values: CDR1 MNHEY, CDR2 SMNVEV (reference sequence). V was trimmed by 8 bases and J by 2 bases, leaving 10 bases between them. The CDR3 is 12 residues long.

This sequence joins TRBV18 and TRBJ2-3; TRBD2 matches at 7 bases. Germline CDR1 is KGHSH and CDR2 is LQKENI. This CDR3 has 15 residues. Trimming took 2 bases from V and 0 from J; bases not matched to a gene: 2. In DNA, the CDR3 is TGTGCCAGCTCACCAGTGGGAGGGAGCACAGATACGCAGTATTTT. It is translated as CASSPVGGSTDTQYF.

The chain recombines TRBV4-1 with TRBJ2-3; D unresolved. Germline loops: CDR1 MGHRA, CDR2 YSYEKL. The V end was cut by 0 bases, the J end by 4 bases, with 11 bases between. The CDR3 loop spans 15 amino acids. The CDR3 here is CASSQDLPSADTQYF. Here the CDR3 DNA reads TGCGCCAGCAGCCAAGATCTCCCTTCGGCAGATACGCAGTATTTT.